This T cell receptor beta chain was documented in a study of tumor and adjacent non-tumor tissue in lung cancer. A note on this clonotype: Its target is not known. The junction does not match germline at one end; this may be a read error.

Notes on the study in general: Higher tumor TCR diversity was associated with shorter survival. Tumor tissue had significantly higher TCR diversity than normal lung. Top 100 clones took a larger repertoire share in normal lung.

TCRbeta libraries were built with three rounds of nested PCR, modified from ARM-PCR. In TCRdb, the multiplex PCR reads were re-called with MiXCR into one record per CDR3 protein. The data hold 81,000 or so distinct CDR3 sequences, with roughly 80% observed a single time. The template was RNA from unsorted bulk tissue. More than 3 cm separated this lung sample from the edge of the tumor. Between August and November 2014, newly diagnosed, chemotherapy-naive lung cancer patients underwent thoracic surgery in China. This CDR3 contains 20 residues. CDR1 is SGHDT and CDR2 is YYEEEE in the germline V gene. Sequencing was done on a sample of distant non-tumor lung tissue. This chain links TRBV5-6 with TRBJ1-1, with D tentatively TRBD1 (5 bases). This TCR derives from a man aged 55 to 70 with non-small cell lung cancer. CDR3 region: CASSLAYRDGGPWLNTVAFF. The DNA for the CDR3 is TGTGCCAGCAGCTTGGCGTACCGGGACGGGGGTCCATGGTTGAACACTGTAGCTTTCTTT. The variable domain in full, with the rest retrieved from reference TRBV5-6 and TRBJ1-1, is DAGVTQSPTHLIKTRGQQVTLRCSPKSGHDTVSWYQQALGQGPQFIFQYYEEEERQRGNFPDRFSGHQFPNYSSELNVNALLLGDSALYLCASSLAYRDGGPWLNTVAFFGQGTRLTVV.